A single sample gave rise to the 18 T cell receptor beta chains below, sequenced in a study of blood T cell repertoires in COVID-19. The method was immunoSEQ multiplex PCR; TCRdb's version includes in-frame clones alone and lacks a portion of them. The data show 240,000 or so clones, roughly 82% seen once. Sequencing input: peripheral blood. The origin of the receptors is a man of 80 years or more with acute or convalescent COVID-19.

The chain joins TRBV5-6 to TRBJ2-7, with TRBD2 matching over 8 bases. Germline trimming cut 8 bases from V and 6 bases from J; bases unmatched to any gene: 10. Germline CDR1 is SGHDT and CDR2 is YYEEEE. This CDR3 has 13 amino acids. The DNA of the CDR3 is TGTGCCAGTTCGGGGGGGATGCAGAGCGAGCAGTACTTC. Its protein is CASSGGMQSEQYF. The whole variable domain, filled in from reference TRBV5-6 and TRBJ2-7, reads DAGVTQSPTHLIKTRGQQVTLRCSPKSGHDTVSWYQQALGQGPQFIFQYYEEEERQRGNFPDRFSGHQFPNYSSELNVNALLLGDSALYLCASSGGMQSEQYFGPGTRLTVT.

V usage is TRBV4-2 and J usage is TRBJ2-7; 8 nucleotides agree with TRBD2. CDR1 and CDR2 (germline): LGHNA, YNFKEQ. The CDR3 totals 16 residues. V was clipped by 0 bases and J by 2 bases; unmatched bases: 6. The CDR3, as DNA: TGTGCCAGCAGCCAAGAAGTGGCGCGGGAGGCCTACGAGCAGTACTTC. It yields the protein CASSQEVAREAYEQYF.

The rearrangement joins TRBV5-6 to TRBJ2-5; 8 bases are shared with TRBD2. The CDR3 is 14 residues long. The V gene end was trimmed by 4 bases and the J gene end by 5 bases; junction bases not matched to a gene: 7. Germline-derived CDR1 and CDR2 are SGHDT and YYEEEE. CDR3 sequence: CASSVSGAGETQYF. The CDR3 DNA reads TGTGCCAGCAGCGTTAGCGGGGCGGGCGAGACCCAGTACTTC.

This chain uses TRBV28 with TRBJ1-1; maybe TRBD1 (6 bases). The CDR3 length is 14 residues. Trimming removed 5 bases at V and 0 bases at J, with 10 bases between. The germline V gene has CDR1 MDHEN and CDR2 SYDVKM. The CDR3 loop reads CASSPPGVNTEAFF. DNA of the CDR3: TGTGCCAGCAGTCCCCCAGGGGTGAACACTGAAGCTTTCTTT.

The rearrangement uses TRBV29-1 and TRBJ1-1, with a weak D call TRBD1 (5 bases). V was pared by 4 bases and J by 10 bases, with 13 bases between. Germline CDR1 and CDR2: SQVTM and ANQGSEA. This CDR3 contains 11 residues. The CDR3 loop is CSVGGAGGAFF. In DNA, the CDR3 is TGCAGCGTTGGCGGAGCCGGGGGAGCTTTCTTT.

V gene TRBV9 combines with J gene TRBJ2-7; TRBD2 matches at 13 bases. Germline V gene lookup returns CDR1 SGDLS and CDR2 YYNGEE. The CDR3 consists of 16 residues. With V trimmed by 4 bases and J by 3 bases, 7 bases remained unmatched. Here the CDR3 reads CASSRGTSGVFYEQYF. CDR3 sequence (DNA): TGTGCCAGCAGCCGAGGGACTAGCGGGGTTTTCTACGAGCAGTACTTC.

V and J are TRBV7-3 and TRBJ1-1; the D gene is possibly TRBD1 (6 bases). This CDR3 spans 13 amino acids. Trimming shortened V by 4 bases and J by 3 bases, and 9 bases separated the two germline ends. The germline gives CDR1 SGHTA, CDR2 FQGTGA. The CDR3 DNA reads TGTGCCAGCAGCTCGCAGGGGTACACTGAAGCTTTCTTT. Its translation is CASSSQGYTEAFF.

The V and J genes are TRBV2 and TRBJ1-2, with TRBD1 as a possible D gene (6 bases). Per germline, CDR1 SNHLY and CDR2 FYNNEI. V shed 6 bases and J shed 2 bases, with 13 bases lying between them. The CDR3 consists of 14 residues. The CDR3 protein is CASRRTDLNYGYTF. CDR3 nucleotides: TGTGCCAGCAGGAGGACAGACCTCAACTATGGCTACACCTTC.

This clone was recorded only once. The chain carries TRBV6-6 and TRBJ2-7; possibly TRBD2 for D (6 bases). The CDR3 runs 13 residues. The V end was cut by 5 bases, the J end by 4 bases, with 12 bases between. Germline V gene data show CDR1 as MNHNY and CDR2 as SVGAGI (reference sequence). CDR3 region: CASSLSGGYEQYF. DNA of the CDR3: TGTGCCAGCAGTCTCTCTGGGGGGTACGAGCAGTACTTC.

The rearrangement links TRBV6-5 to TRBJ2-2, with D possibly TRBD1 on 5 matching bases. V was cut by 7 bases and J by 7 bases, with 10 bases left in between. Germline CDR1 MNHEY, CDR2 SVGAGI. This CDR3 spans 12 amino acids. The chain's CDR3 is CASKTVGGELFF. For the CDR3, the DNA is TGTGCCAGCAAGACAGTAGGCGGGGAGCTGTTTTTT.

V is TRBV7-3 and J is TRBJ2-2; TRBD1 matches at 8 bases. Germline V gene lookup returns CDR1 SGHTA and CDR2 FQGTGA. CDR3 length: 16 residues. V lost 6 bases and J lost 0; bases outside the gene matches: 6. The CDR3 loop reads CASSNRGTSNTGELFF. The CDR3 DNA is TGTGCCAGCAGTAACAGGGGGACCTCGAACACCGGGGAGCTGTTTTTT.

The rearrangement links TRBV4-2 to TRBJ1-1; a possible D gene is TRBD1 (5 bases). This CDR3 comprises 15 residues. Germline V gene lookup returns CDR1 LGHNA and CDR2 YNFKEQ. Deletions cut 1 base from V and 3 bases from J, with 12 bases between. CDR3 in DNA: TGTGCCAGCAGCCAAGGCCGGACGGGGGACACTGAAGCTTTCTTT. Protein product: CASSQGRTGDTEAFF.

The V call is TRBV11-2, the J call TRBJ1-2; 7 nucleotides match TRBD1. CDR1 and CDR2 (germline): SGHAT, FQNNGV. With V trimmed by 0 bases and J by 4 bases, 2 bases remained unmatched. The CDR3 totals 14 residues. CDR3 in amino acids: CASSLEDRIYGYTF. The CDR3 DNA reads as TGTGCCAGCAGCTTAGAGGACAGGATCTATGGCTACACCTTC. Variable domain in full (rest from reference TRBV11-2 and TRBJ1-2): EAGVAQSPRYKIIEKRQSVAFWCNPISGHATLYWYQQILGQGPKLLIQFQNNGVVDDSQLPKDRFSAERLKGVDSTLKIQPAKLEDSAVYLCASSLEDRIYGYTFGSGTRLTVV.

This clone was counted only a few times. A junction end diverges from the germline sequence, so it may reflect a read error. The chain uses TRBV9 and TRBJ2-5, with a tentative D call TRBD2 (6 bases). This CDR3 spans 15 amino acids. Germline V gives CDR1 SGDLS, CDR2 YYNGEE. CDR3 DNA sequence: TGTGCCAGCAGCGTAGGAGGAGGGAAGGGAGAGGCCCAGTACTTC. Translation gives CASSVGGGKGEAQYF.

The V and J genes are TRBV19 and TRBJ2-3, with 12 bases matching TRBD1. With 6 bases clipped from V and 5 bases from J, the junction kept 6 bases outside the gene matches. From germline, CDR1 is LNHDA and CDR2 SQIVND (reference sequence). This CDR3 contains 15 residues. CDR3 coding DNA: TGTGCCAGTAGCGAGGGACAGGGGGCGGGAGATACGCAGTATTTT. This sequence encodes CASSEGQGAGDTQYF.

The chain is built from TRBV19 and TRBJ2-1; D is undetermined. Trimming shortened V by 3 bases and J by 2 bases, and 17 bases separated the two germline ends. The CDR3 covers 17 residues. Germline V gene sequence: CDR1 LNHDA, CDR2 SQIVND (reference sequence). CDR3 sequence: CASSIDGSSRAYNEQFF. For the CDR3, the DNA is TGTGCCAGTAGTATTGACGGGTCCTCCCGGGCCTACAATGAGCAGTTCTTC.

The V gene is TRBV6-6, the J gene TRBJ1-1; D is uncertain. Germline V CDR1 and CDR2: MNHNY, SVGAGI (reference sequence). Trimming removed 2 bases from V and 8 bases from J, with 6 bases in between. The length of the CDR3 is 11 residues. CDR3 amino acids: CASSYVSEAFF. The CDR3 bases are TGTGCCAGCAGTTACGTGAGCGAAGCTTTCTTT.

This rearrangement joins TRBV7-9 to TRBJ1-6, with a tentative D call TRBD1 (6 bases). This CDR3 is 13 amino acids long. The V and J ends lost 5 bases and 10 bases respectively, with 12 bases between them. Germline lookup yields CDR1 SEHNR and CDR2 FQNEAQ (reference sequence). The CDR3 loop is CASSRGGESPLHF. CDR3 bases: TGTGCCAGCAGCAGAGGGGGGGAGTCACCCCTCCACTTT.